The 2 T cell receptor beta chains given below trace back to one sample, sequenced in a study of T cells in Graves' hyperthyroidism and ophthalmopathy. From RNA transcripts, TCR beta CDR3 regions were amplified. A set of HTBI primers served as the primers for a first-round RT-PCR of the TCR CDR3. TCRdb used MiXCR to reprocess the multiplex PCR reads, holding one entry per CDR3 protein. The sample lists about 600,000 distinct CDR3 sequences; roughly 16% were seen once. The sequenced sample consisted of blood. The receptors stem from a woman aged 40 to 50 with Graves' ophthalmopathy.

This clonotype was counted at least ten times. The chain uses TRBV30 and TRBJ1-1; tentative D call: TRBD1 (6 bases). CDR3 length equals 14 residues. Germline assignment: CDR1 GTSNPN and CDR2 SVGIG (reference sequence). Trimming pared 0 bases from V and 4 bases from J, leaving 12 bases between. CDR3 in DNA: TGTGCCTGGAGTGTAGGTATAGGGGGCACTGAAGCTTTCTTT. Translation: CAWSVGIGGTEAFF.

The rearrangement uses TRBV7-9 and TRBJ1-1; D is ambiguous. Trimming shortened V by 0 bases and J by 5 bases, and 10 bases separated the two germline ends. The CDR3 extends over 14 amino acids. CDR1 and CDR2 (germline): SEHNR, FQNEAQ (reference sequence). CDR3 region: CASSLAGSRTEAFF. The CDR3 nucleotides read TGTGCCAGCAGCTTAGCGGGCTCACGGACTGAAGCTTTCTTT.